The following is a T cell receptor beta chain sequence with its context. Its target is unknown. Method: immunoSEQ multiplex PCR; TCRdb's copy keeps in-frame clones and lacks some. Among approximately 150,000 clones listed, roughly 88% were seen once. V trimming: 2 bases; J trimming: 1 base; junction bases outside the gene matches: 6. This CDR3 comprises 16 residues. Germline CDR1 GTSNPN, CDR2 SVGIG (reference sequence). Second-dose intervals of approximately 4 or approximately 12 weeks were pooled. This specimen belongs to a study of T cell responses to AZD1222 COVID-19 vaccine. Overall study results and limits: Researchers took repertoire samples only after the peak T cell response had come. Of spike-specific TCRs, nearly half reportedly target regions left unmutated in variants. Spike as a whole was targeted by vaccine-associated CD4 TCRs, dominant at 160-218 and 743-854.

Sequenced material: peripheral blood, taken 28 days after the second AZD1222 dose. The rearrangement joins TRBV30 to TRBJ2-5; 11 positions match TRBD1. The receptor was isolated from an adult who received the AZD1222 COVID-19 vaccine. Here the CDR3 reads CAWSLGTGGGQETQYF. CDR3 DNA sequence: TGTGCCTGGAGTCTAGGGACAGGGGGAGGCCAAGAGACCCAGTACTTC.